The present T cell receptor (beta chain) was sequenced within a study of blood T cell repertoires in COVID-19. Study as a whole: Researchers got acute and convalescent COVID-19 samples from the United States, Italy and Spain.

Clones were read by immunoSEQ multiplex PCR, and TCRdb kept only the in-frame ones, dropping some. The sample contains around 250,000 clones, 80% to 90% of which appear only once. There are 14 residues in the CDR3. J lost 6 bases, V lost 2 bases, and 8 bases had no gene match. CDR1 and CDR2 from the germline V gene are SGDLS and YYNGEE. Sequencing input: peripheral blood. The clonotype originates from a man between 60 and 75 years old with acute or convalescent COVID-19. This sequence joins TRBV9 and TRBJ2-7; 7 positions agree with TRBD1. The CDR3 region is CASSVSQGSGEQYF. The CDR3 DNA reads TGTGCCAGCAGCGTGTCACAGGGGTCTGGCGAGCAGTACTTC. The full variable domain, in which reference TRBV9 and TRBJ2-7 provide the parts outside the CDR3, is DSGVTQTPKHLITATGQRVTLRCSPRSGDLSVYWYQQSLDQGLQFLIQYYNGEERAKGNILERFSAQQFPDLHSELNLSSLELGDSALYFCASSVSQGSGEQYFGPGTRLTVT.